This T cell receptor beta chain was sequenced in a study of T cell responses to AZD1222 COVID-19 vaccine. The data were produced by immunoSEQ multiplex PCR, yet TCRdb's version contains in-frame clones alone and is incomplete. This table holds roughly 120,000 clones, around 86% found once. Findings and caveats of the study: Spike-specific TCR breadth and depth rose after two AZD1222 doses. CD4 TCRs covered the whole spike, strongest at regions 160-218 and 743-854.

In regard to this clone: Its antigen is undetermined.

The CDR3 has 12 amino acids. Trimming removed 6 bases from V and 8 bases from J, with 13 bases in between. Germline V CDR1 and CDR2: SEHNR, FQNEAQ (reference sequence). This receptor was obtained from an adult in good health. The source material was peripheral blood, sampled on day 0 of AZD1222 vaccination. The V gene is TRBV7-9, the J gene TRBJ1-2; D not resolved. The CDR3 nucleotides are TGTGCCAGCAGTCTGGTGGACCTCGGCTACACCTTC. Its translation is CASSLVDLGYTF.